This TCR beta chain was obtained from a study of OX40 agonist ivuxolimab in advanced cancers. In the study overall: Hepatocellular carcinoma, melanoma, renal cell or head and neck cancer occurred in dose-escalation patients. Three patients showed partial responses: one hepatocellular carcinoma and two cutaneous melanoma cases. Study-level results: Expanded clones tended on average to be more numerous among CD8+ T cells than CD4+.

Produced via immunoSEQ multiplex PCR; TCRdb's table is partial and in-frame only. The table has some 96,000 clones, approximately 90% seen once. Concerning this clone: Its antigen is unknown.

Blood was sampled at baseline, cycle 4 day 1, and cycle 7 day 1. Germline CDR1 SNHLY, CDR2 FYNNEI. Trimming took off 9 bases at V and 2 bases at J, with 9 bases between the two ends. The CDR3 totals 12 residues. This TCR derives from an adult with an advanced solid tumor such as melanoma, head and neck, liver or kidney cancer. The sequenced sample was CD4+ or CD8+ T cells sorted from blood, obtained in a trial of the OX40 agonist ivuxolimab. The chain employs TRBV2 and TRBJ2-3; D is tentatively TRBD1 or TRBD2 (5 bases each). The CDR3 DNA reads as TGTGCCAGTGGGGGATTCACAGATACGCAGTATTTT. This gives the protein CASGGFTDTQYF.